This passage covers 27 T cell receptor beta chains from one sample sequenced in a study of blood T cell repertoires in COVID-19. This table comes from immunoSEQ multiplex PCR, and its TCRdb copy is limited to in-frame clones, with some not included. The sample lists approximately 300,000 clones; just under 90% were seen once. The sample consisted of PBMCs or T cells enriched from blood (not recorded which). The receptors shown here come from a woman aged 25 to 39 who had recovered from COVID-19.

The chain employs TRBV2 and TRBJ2-7; 7 nucleotides line up with TRBD2. The CDR3 covers 12 residues. The V gene end was trimmed by 10 bases and the J gene end by 4 bases; junction bases not matched to a gene: 7. Germline V CDR1 and CDR2: SNHLY, FYNNEI. The CDR3, as DNA: TGTGCCACCCGGGACTATCATTACGAGCAGTACTTC. Translated: CATRDYHYEQYF.

The chain has TRBV27 and TRBJ2-1; a possible D gene is TRBD2 (6 bases). The germline V and J ends were trimmed by 2 bases and 4 bases, with 15 bases remaining between them. The CDR3 runs to 16 residues. Per germline, CDR1 MNHEY and CDR2 SMNVEV (reference sequence). The CDR3, as DNA: TGTGCCAGCAGTTTAGGGGGGAGATTAGGATACAATGAGCAGTTCTTC. It translates to CASSLGGRLGYNEQFF.

CDR3 sequence (DNA): TGTGCCAGCAGCTTAGGCGGCGGGACAGGGGGAGGTATCCACTATGGCTACACCTTC. Translating gives CASSLGGGTGGGIHYGYTF. The V gene is TRBV13, the J gene TRBJ1-2; 11 nucleotides match TRBD1. The germline gives CDR1 PRHDT, CDR2 FYEKMQ (reference sequence). The CDR3 loop spans 19 amino acids. After removal of 0 bases from V and 3 bases from J, the junction contained 12 bases not matched to a gene.

The chain couples TRBV20-1 to TRBJ2-5; D call uncertain. Germline V CDR1 and CDR2: DFQATT, SNEGSKA (reference sequence). The CDR3 loop spans 10 amino acids. V shed 6 bases and J shed 2 bases, with 4 bases lying between them. The CDR3 protein is CSAPQETQYF. The CDR3 DNA is TGCAGTGCCCCGCAAGAGACCCAGTACTTC.

This chain uses TRBV7-9 with TRBJ2-7; 9 bases map to TRBD2. In germline, CDR1 is SEHNR, CDR2 FQNEAQ (reference sequence). The CDR3 contains 16 residues. Germline trimming cut 5 bases from V and 0 bases from J; bases unmatched to any gene: 8. CDR3 DNA: TGTGCCAGCAGCCCCAGACTAGCGGCCAGCTCCTACGAGCAGTACTTC. Its protein is CASSPRLAASSYEQYF. The full variable domain, with the rest looked up from reference TRBV7-9 and TRBJ2-7, is DTGVSQNPRHKITKRGQNVTFRCDPISEHNRLYWYRQTLGQGPEFLTYFQNEAQLEKSRLLSDRFSAERPKGSFSTLEIQRTEQGDSAMYLCASSPRLAASSYEQYFGPGTRLTVT.

This clone came up once. The V gene is TRBV11-2, the J gene TRBJ2-4; perhaps TRBD2 as D (5 bases). CDR1 is SGHAT and CDR2 is FQNNGV in the germline V gene. The V end lost 5 bases, the J end lost 0 bases, and 20 bases lay between the germline ends. The CDR3 totals 18 residues. In DNA form, the CDR3 reads TGTGCCAGCAGCCCCTCGAGGACTTCCCAACTAGCCAAAAACATTCAGTACTTC. Encoded protein: CASSPSRTSQLAKNIQYF.

The chain recombines TRBV7-6 with TRBJ2-3; D is possibly TRBD2 (5 bases). This CDR3 is built from 13 residues. The germline CDR1 and CDR2 sequences are SGHVS and FNYEAQ. Trimming stripped 1 base from V and 5 bases from J, with 7 bases between. The CDR3 bases are TGTGCCAGCAGCTTAGGAGGGTTAGATACGCAGTATTTT. Translating it yields CASSLGGLDTQYF.

This chain uses TRBV27 with TRBJ2-3; D gene ambiguous. This CDR3 has 13 amino acids. Between the trimmed V and J ends, which lost 2 bases and 0 bases, there was a span of 3 bases. CDR1 and CDR2 from the germline V gene are MNHEY and SMNVEV (reference sequence). Here the CDR3 DNA reads TGTGCCAGCAGTTTACAAAGCACAGATACGCAGTATTTT. This translates into CASSLQSTDTQYF.

This chain connects TRBV13 to TRBJ2-2, with D possibly being TRBD2 (6 bases). Trimming shortened V by 5 bases and J by 2 bases, and 9 bases separated the two germline ends. The CDR3 is made up of 14 amino acids. Germline CDR1 reads PRHDT; CDR2 reads FYEKMQ (reference sequence). CDR3 nucleotide sequence: TGTGCCAGCAGCCCGGGACTTAACACCGGGGAGCTGTTTTTT. Amino acid sequence: CASSPGLNTGELFF.

This chain uses TRBV29-1 with TRBJ2-2, with D tentatively TRBD2 (7 bases). V dropped 5 bases and J dropped 2 bases, with 12 bases sitting between them. The CDR3 consists of 14 residues. From germline, CDR1 is SQVTM and CDR2 ANQGSEA. The CDR3 nucleotides are TGCAGCGTTCTAGGGGGGGCAAACACCGGGGAGCTGTTTTTT. Translated: CSVLGGANTGELFF.

The rearrangement links TRBV4-1 to TRBJ2-7; perhaps TRBD1 as D (6 bases). This CDR3 is 15 amino acids long. V was pared by 4 bases and J by 3 bases, with 16 bases between. Germline CDR1 is MGHRA and CDR2 is YSYEKL. The CDR3 sequence is CASSLQGFSIYEQYF. CDR3 in DNA: TGCGCCAGCAGCCTCCAGGGGTTCTCGATCTACGAGCAGTACTTC.

The chain is built from TRBV5-5 and TRBJ1-6; D uncertain. V lost 4 bases and J lost 0, with 17 bases in between. This CDR3 spans 18 amino acids. Germline CDR1 and CDR2: SGHKS and YYEKEE (reference sequence). CDR3 amino acids: CASSRTVTTSSYNSPLHF. In nucleotides, the CDR3 is TGTGCCAGCAGCCGGACGGTGACGACTAGCTCCTATAATTCACCCCTCCACTTT.

V usage is TRBV29-1 and J usage is TRBJ2-3; TRBD2 matches at 8 bases. CDR3 length equals 15 residues. Germline lookup yields CDR1 SQVTM and CDR2 ANQGSEA. V was pared by 2 bases and J by 3 bases, with 7 bases of the junction left unmatched. CDR3 DNA: TGCAGCGTTGAATCTTCGGGAGGGCCAACAGATACGCAGTATTTT. This translates into CSVESSGGPTDTQYF.

This chain uses TRBV5-6 with TRBJ2-2, with 9 bases identical to TRBD2. Germline CDR1 reads SGHDT; CDR2 reads YYEEEE. This CDR3 is built from 16 residues. With 3 bases clipped from V and 3 bases from J, the junction kept 6 bases outside the gene matches. The CDR3 bases are TGTGCCAGCAGCTCCCTCACTAGCGGGTACACCGGGGAGCTGTTTTTT. Protein product: CASSSLTSGYTGELFF.

V usage is TRBV2 and J usage is TRBJ2-3; D is ambiguous. This CDR3 comprises 10 residues. The ends were cut back, 6 bases at V and 8 bases at J, with 6 bases in the middle. Germline V gene sequence: CDR1 SNHLY, CDR2 FYNNEI. The CDR3 reads CASRLGTQYF. The CDR3 coding sequence is TGTGCCAGCAGACTCGGTACGCAGTATTTT. Looking up the rest from reference TRBV2 and TRBJ2-3 gives the full variable domain: EPEVTQTPSHQVTQMGQEVILRCVPISNHLYFYWYRQILGQKVEFLVSFYNNEISEKSEIFDDQFSVERPDGSNFTLKIRSTKLEDSAMYFCASRLGTQYFGPGTRLTVL.

As for this clone: Other DNA variants within this sample encode the same CDR3. The chain combines TRBV5-1 with TRBJ1-6; D perhaps matches TRBD1 (6 bases). The V gene's germline CDR1 is SGHRS and CDR2 YFSETQ. The V and J ends lost 0 bases and 10 bases respectively, with 11 bases between them. The CDR3 runs to 14 residues. CDR3 region: CASSLAGRGSPLHF. The DNA of the CDR3 is TGCGCCAGCAGCTTGGCTGGGAGGGGGTCACCCCTCCACTTT.

This rearrangement joins TRBV2 to TRBJ2-7; D is unclear. The germline V and J ends were trimmed by 7 bases and 2 bases, with 9 bases remaining between them. CDR3 length equals 12 residues. Germline loops: CDR1 SNHLY, CDR2 FYNNEI. For the CDR3, the DNA is TGTGCCAGCAACCCAGTTACCTACGAGCAGTACTTC. Translating it yields CASNPVTYEQYF.

The DNA of the CDR3 is TGTGCCAGCAGTACTCGGGACAGCGCTACCTACGAGCAGTACTTC. Protein: CASSTRDSATYEQYF. This chain uses TRBV27 with TRBJ2-7, with TRBD1 matching over 7 bases. With 5 bases clipped from V and 2 bases from J, the junction kept 9 bases outside the gene matches. This CDR3 is 15 amino acids long. The germline V gene has CDR1 MNHEY and CDR2 SMNVEV (reference sequence).

The V call is TRBV2, the J call TRBJ1-5; 9 bases align to TRBD1. CDR1 and CDR2 (germline): SNHLY, FYNNEI. Trimming cost V 5 bases and J 5 bases; bases outside gene matches: 7. CDR3 length equals 15 residues. CDR3 protein: CASSPRDRVYQPQHF. The CDR3 nucleotides read TGTGCCAGCAGTCCCCGGGACAGGGTGTATCAGCCCCAGCATTTT. The full variable domain, with the rest looked up from reference TRBV2 and TRBJ1-5, is EPEVTQTPSHQVTQMGQEVILRCVPISNHLYFYWYRQILGQKVEFLVSFYNNEISEKSEIFDDQFSVERPDGSNFTLKIRSTKLEDSAMYFCASSPRDRVYQPQHFGDGTRLSIL.

This clone was found once. The chain combines TRBV7-2 with TRBJ2-5, with 10 bases fitting TRBD2. This CDR3 is 18 amino acids long. J gave up 7 bases and V 7 bases, and 21 bases lay outside the gene matches. CDR1 SGHTA and CDR2 FQGNSA come from the germline V gene. The chain's CDR3 is CASTSSLTSGPPWATQYF. In DNA form, the CDR3 reads TGTGCCAGCACCTCATCCCTGACTAGCGGGCCCCCTTGGGCGACCCAGTACTTC.

This chain links TRBV28 with TRBJ2-6; perhaps TRBD2 as D (6 bases). Germline V gene sequence: CDR1 MDHEN, CDR2 SYDVKM. CDR3 length equals 18 residues. Trimming left V 7 bases short and J 1 base short, with 20 bases between. The CDR3 DNA reads TGTGCCAGCAAAAAGAGGGGAGGTATGGGGTCTGGGGCCAACGTCCTGACTTTC. Protein sequence: CASKKRGGMGSGANVLTF. Supplemented by reference TRBV28 and TRBJ2-6, the full variable domain reads DVKVTQSSRYLVKRTGEKVFLECVQDMDHENMFWYRQDPGLGLRLIYFSYDVKMKEKGDIPEGYSVSREKKERFSLILESASTNQTSMYLCASKKRGGMGSGANVLTFGAGSRLTVL.

The chain uses TRBV29-1 and TRBJ1-2, with D possibly TRBD1 on 5 matching bases. The V and J ends lost 4 bases and 8 bases respectively, with 17 bases between them. Germline assignment: CDR1 SQVTM and CDR2 ANQGSEA. The CDR3 is 13 amino acids. DNA for the CDR3: TGCAGCGTTGTACCTGACAGACGCGACGGCTACACCTTC. Protein product: CSVVPDRRDGYTF. Supplemented by reference TRBV29-1 and TRBJ1-2, the full variable domain reads SAVISQKPSRDICQRGTSLTIQCQVDSQVTMMFWYRQQPGQSLTLIATANQGSEATYESGFVIDKFPISRPNLTFSTLTVSNMSPEDSSIYLCSVVPDRRDGYTFGSGTRLTVV.

Written as DNA, the CDR3 is TGCGCCAGCCGCGAAATAGGAGGACAGGGCCCAAACTATGGCTACACCTTC. It codes for CASREIGGQGPNYGYTF. This chain uses TRBV4-1 with TRBJ1-2; 8 bases line up with TRBD1. Germline V lookup: CDR1 MGHRA, CDR2 YSYEKL. This CDR3 spans 17 amino acids. Trimming cost V 8 bases and J 2 bases; bases outside gene matches: 16.

The rearrangement uses TRBV6-2 or TRBV6-3 and TRBJ1-5, with a weak D call TRBD1 (5 bases). The germline V gene has CDR1 MNHEY and CDR2 SVGEGT. The CDR3 spans 16 residues. Trimming removed 4 bases from V and 1 base from J, with 14 bases in between. The CDR3 here is CASSFLRQISNQPQHF. DNA of the CDR3: TGTGCCAGCAGTTTCCTTAGACAGATCAGCAATCAGCCCCAGCATTTT.

The chain uses TRBV5-5 and TRBJ1-6; no definite D call. Germline values: CDR1 SGHKS, CDR2 YYEKEE (reference sequence). The ends were cut back, 0 bases at V and 0 bases at J, with 7 bases in the middle. The CDR3 runs 16 residues. The CDR3 coding sequence is TGTGCCAGCAGCTTGGCCGGTAACTCCTATAATTCACCCCTCCACTTT. Its translation is CASSLAGNSYNSPLHF.

The chain employs TRBV6-5 and TRBJ2-6, with D perhaps matching TRBD2 (5 bases). V gave up 8 bases and J gave up 2 bases, with 7 bases separating them. The CDR3 totals 13 residues. Germline lookup yields CDR1 MNHEY and CDR2 SVGAGI. CDR3 sequence: CASAGAGANVLTF. CDR3 nucleotides: TGTGCCAGCGCCGGGGCTGGGGCCAACGTCCTGACTTTC.

The count of this clone is one. The CDR3 DNA reads as TGTGCCAGCAGTACCCTAGGGACAGGGGGTGTTAGAGAGACCCAGTACTTC. It encodes CASSTLGTGGVRETQYF. The genes are TRBV27 and TRBJ2-5; 11 nucleotides align to TRBD1. V was clipped by 5 bases and J by 4 bases; unmatched bases: 12. CDR3 length: 17 residues. CDR1 and CDR2 from the germline V gene are MNHEY and SMNVEV (reference sequence).